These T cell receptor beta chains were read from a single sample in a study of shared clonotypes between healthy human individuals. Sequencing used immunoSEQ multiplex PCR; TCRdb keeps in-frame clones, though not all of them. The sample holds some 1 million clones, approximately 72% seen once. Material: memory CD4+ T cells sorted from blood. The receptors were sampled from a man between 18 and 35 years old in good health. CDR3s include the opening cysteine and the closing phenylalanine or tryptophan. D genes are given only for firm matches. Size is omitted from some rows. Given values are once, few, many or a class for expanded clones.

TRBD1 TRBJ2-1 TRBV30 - TGTGCCTGGACCCCAGACAGGGGCTCCTACAATGAGCAGTTCTTC CAWTPDRGSYNEQFF
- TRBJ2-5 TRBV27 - TGTGCCAGTGGGGGGGTGGGGGCCGGCGAGACCCAGTACTTC CASGGVGAGETQYF
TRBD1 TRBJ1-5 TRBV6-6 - TGTGCCAGCAGTTACGTAGCAGGGGGGGGCAATCAGCCCCAGCATTTT CASSYVAGGGNQPQHF
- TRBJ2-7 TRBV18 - TGTGCCAGCTCACCACCGGGGGACCACGAGCAGTACTTC CASSPPGDHEQYF
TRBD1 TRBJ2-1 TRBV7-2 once TGTGCCAGCAGAAATCCCGGGACAGGGGACGAGCAGTTCTTC CASRNPGTGDEQFF
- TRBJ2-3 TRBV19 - TGTGCCAGTAGTCCCGGGAGCACAGATACGCAGTATTTT CASSPGSTDTQYF
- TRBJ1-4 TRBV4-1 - TGCGCCAGCAGCCAAGTTTTAGGGCCAACTAATGAAAAACTGTTTTTT CASSQVLGPTNEKLFF
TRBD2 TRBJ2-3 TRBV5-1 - TGCGCCAGCAGCGCCCCGGGACTAGCGGGGGTAACAGATACGCAGTATTTT CASSAPGLAGVTDTQYF
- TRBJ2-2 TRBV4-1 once TGCGCCAGCAGCCGGGTCACCGGGGAGCTGTTTTTT CASSRVTGELFF
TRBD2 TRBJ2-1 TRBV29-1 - TGCAGCTCCAGGACTAGCGGCAATACCGGCAATGAGCAGTTCTTC CSSRTSGNTGNEQFF
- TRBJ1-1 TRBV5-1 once TGCGCCAGCAGCTTGGAAGGGGGACGGACTGAAGCTTTCTTT CASSLEGGRTEAFF
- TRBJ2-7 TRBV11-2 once TGTGCCAGCAGCCCCCGACTAGACTACGAGCAGTACTTC CASSPRLDYEQYF
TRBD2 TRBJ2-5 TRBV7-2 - TGTGCCAGCAGCCCGGGGACTAGAGGCGGTAGGGAGACCCAGTACTTC CASSPGTRGGRETQYF
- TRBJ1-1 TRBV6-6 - TGTGCCAGCGGGGAGAGACAGATGAACACTGAAGCTTTCTTT CASGERQMNTEAFF
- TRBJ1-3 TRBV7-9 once TGTGCCAGCAGCCATGACAGGCTTCTAAGAAACACCATATATTTT CASSHDRLLRNTIYF
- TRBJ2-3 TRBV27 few TGTGCCAGCACCTCTGGGGGGGCGGGCACAGATACGCAGTATTTT CASTSGGAGTDTQYF
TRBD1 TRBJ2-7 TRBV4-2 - TGTGCCAGCAGCCTATGGACAGGCGACTACGAGCAGTACTTC CASSLWTGDYEQYF
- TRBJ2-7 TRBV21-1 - TGTGCCAGCGGATGGGTTGGACAACGCTACGAGCAGTACTTC CASGWVGQRYEQYF
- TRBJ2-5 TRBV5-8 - TGTGCCAGCAGTAAACAAGGGGCGCCCCAGTACTTC CASSKQGAPQYF
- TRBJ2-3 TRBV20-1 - TGCAGTGCCCCATTCGAGACGCAGTATTTT CSAPFETQYF
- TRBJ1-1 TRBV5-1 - TGCGCCAGCAGCGGGATTTTGAACACTGAAGCTTTCTTT CASSGILNTEAFF
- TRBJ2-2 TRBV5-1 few TGCGCCAGCAGCCTGGACAGTAGAAACACCGGGGAGCTGTTTTTT CASSLDSRNTGELFF
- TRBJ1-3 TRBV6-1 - TGTGCCAGCAGGGTCGGGGAAGAGGAGGGAAACACCATATATTTT CASRVGEEEGNTIYF